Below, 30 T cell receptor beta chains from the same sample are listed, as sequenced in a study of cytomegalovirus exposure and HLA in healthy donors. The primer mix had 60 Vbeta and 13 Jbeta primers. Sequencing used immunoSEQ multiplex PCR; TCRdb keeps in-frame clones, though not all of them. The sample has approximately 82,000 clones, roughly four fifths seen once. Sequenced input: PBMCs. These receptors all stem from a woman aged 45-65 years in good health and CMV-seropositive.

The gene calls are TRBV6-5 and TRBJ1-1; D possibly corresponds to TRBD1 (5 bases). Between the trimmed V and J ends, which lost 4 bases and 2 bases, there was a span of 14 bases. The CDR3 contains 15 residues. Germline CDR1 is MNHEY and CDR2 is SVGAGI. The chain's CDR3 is CASSSPGQGNTEAFF. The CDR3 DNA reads TGTGCCAGCAGTTCCCCTGGGCAGGGTAACACTGAAGCTTTCTTT.

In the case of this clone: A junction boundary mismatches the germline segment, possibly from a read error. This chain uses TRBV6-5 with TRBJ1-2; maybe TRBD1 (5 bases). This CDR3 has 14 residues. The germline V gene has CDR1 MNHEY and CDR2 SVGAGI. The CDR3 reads CASRYSGTSSGYTF. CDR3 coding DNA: TGTGCCAGCAGATACTCCGGGACTAGTAGCGGCTACACCTTC.

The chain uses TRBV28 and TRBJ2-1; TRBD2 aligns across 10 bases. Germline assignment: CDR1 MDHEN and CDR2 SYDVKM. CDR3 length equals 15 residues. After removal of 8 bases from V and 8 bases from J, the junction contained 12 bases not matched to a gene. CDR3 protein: CASPPPSGSIDEQFF. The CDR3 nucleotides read TGTGCCAGCCCTCCACCTAGCGGGAGTATCGATGAGCAGTTCTTC.

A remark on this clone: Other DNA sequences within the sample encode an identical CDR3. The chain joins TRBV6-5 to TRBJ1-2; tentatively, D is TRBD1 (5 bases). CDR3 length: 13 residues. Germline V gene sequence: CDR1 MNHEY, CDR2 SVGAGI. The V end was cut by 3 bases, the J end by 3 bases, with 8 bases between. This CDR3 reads CASSYGADYGYTF. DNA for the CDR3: TGTGCCAGCAGTTATGGGGCAGACTATGGCTACACCTTC.

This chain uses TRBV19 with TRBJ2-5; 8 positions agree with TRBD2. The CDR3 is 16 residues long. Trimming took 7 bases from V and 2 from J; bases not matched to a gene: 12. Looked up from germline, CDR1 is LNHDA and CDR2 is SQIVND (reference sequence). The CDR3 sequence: CASTEESGRRQETQYF. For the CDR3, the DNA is TGTGCCAGTACCGAAGAGAGCGGGAGACGTCAAGAGACCCAGTACTTC.

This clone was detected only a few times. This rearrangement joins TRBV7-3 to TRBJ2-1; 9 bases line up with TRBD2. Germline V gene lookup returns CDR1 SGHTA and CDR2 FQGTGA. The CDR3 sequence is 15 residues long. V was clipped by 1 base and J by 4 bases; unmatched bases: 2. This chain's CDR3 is CASSLKLAGYNEQFF. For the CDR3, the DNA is TGTGCCAGCAGCTTAAAACTAGCGGGTTACAATGAGCAGTTCTTC.

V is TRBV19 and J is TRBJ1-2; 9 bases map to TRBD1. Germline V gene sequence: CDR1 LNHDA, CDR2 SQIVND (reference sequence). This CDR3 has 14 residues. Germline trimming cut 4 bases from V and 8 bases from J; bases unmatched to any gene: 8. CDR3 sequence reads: CASSRHRDRDGYTF. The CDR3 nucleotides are TGTGCCAGTAGTAGACACCGGGACAGGGACGGCTACACCTTC.

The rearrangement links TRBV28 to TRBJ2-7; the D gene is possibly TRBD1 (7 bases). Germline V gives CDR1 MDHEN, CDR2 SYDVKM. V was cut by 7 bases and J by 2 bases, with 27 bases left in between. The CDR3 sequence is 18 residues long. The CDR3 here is CASTSGALRRGPTYEQYF. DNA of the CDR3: TGTGCCAGCACTTCCGGGGCCCTAAGGAGGGGGCCCACCTACGAGCAGTACTTC.

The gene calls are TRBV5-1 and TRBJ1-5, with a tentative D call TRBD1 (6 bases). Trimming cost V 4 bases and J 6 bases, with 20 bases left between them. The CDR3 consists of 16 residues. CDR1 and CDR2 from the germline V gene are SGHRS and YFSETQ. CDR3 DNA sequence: TGCGCCAGCAGCCCCCAGGGGCAGGGCCGACGTCAGCCCCAGCATTTT. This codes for CASSPQGQGRRQPQHF.

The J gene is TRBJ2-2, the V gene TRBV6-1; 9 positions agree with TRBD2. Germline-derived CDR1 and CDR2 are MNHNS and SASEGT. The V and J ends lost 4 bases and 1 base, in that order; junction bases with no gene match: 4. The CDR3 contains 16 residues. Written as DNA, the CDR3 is TGTGCCAGCAGTGGTCTAGCGGGACAGAACACCGGGGAGCTGTTTTTT. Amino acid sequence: CASSGLAGQNTGELFF.

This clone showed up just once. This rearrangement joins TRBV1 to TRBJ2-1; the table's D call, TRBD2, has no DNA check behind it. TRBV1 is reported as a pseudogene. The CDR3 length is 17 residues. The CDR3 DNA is TGCACCAGCAGCCAGGAAAAGACTAGCGCAGTATACAATGAGCAGTTCTTC. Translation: CTSSQEKTSAVYNEQFF.

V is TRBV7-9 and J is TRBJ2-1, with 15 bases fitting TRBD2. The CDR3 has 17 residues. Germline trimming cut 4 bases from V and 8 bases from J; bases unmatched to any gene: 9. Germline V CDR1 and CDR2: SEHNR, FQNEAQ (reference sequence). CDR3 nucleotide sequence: TGTGCCAGCAGCTCAGGACTAGCGGGAGGGCCCCATGATGAGCAGTTCTTC. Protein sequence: CASSSGLAGGPHDEQFF.

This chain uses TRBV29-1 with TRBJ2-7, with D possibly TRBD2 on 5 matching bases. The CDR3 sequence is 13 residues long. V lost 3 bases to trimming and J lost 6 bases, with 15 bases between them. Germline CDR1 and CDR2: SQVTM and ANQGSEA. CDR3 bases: TGCAGCGTTGAGGGAGCACTAAAGGGCGAGCAGTACTTC. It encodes CSVEGALKGEQYF.

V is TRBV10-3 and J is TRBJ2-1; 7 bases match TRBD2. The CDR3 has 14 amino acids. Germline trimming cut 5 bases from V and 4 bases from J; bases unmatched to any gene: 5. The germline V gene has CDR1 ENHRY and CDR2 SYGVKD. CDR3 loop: CAISTGTTYNEQFF. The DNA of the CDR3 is TGTGCCATCAGTACCGGGACTACTTACAATGAGCAGTTCTTC.

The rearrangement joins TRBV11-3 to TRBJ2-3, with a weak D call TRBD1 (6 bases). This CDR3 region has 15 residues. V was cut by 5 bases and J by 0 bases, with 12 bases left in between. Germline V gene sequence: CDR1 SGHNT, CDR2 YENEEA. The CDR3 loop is CASSRRQVSTDTQYF. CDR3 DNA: TGTGCCAGCAGCCGGCGACAGGTTAGCACAGATACGCAGTATTTT.

CDR3 in amino acids: CASSLGRDQPQHF. The DNA of the CDR3 is TGTGCCAGCAGCTTAGGACGGGATCAGCCCCAGCATTTT. J is TRBJ1-5 and V is TRBV11-2; D is ambiguous. CDR3 length equals 13 residues. CDR1 is SGHAT, CDR2 FQNNGV, per germline. V shed 1 base and J shed 5 bases, with 6 bases lying between them.

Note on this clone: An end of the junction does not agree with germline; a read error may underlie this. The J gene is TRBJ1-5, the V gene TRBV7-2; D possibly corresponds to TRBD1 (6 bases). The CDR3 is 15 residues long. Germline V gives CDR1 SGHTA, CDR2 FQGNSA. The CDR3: CASSPHRVDAGPQNF. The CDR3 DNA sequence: TGTGCCAGCAGCCCTCACAGGGTCGACGCCGGGCCCCAGAATTTT.

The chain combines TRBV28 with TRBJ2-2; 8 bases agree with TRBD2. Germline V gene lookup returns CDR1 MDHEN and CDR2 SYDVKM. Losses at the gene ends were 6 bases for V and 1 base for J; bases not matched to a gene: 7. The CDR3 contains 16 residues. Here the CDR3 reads CASRLRTSWNTGELFF. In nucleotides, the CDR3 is TGTGCCAGCAGGTTAAGGACTAGCTGGAACACCGGGGAGCTGTTTTTT.

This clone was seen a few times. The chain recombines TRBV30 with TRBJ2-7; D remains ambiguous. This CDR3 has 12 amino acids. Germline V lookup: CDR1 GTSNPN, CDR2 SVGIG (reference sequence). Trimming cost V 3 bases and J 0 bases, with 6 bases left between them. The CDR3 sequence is CAWSLSSYEQYF. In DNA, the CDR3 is TGTGCCTGGAGCCTGAGCTCCTACGAGCAGTACTTC.

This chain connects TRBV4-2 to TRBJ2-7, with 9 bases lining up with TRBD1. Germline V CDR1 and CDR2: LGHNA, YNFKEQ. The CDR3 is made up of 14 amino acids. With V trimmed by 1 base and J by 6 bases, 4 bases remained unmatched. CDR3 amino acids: CASSQGDRVCEQYF. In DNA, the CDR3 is TGTGCCAGCAGCCAAGGGGACAGGGTATGCGAGCAGTACTTC.

The CDR3 DNA follows: TGTGCCAGCAGCCAGACAGGCATCTTGGATACGCAGTATTTT. It yields the protein CASSQTGILDTQYF. The gene calls are TRBV7-9 and TRBJ2-3, with D perhaps TRBD1 (6 bases). Germline CDR1 reads SEHNR; CDR2 reads FQNEAQ (reference sequence). V was pared by 5 bases and J by 6 bases, with 15 bases between. This CDR3 is 14 amino acids long.

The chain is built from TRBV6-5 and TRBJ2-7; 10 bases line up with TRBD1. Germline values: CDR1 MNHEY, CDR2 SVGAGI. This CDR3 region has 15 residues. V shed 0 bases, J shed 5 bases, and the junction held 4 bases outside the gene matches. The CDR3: CASSYSPGQGHEQYF. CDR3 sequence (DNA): TGTGCCAGCAGTTACTCGCCGGGACAGGGGCACGAGCAGTACTTC.

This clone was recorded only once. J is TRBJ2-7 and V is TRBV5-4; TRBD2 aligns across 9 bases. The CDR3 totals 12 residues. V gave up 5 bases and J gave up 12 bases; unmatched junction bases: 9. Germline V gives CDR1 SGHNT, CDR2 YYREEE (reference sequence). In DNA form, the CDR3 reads TGTGCCAGCAGTCCCGGGACTAGCCAACCGTACTTC. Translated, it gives CASSPGTSQPYF.

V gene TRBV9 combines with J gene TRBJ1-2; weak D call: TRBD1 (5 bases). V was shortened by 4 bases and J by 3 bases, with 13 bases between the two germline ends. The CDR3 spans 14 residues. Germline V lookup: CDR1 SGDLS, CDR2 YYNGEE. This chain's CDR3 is CASSQTDSDYGYTF. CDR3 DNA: TGTGCCAGCAGCCAAACTGACAGTGACTATGGCTACACCTTC.

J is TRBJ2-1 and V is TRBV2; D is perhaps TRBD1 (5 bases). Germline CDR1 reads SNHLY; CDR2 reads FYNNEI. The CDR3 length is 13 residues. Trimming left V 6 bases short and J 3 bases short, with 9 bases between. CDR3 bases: TGTGCCAGCAGAGTCGACAGCTACAATGAGCAGTTCTTC. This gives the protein CASRVDSYNEQFF.

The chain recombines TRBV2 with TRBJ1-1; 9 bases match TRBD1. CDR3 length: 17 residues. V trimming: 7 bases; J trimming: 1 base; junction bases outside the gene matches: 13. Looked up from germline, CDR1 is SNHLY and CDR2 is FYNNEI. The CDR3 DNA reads TGTGCCAGCACCGGGACAGGGAAGAGGTGGTCGAACACTGAAGCTTTCTTT. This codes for CASTGTGKRWSNTEAFF.

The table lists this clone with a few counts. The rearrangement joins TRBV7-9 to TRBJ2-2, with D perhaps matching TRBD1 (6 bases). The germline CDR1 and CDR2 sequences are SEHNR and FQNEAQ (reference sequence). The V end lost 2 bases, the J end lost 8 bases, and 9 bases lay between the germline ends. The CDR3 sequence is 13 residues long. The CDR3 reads CASSLTGKGELFF. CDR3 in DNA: TGTGCCAGCAGCTTAACAGGGAAGGGGGAGCTGTTTTTT.

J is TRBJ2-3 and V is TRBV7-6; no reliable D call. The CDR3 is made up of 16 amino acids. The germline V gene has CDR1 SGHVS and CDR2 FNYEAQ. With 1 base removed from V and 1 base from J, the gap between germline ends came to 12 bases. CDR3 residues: CASSLVGGVRTDTQYF. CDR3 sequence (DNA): TGTGCCAGCAGCTTAGTGGGTGGAGTCCGCACAGATACGCAGTATTTT.

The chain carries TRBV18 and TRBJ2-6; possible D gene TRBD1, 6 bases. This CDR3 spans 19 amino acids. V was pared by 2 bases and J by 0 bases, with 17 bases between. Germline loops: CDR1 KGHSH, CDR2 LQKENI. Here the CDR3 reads CASSPFDRTVSSGANVLTF. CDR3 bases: TGTGCCAGCTCACCATTTGACAGGACTGTCAGCTCTGGGGCCAACGTCCTGACTTTC. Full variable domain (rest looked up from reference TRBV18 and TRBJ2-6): NAGVMQNPRHLVRRRGQEARLRCSPMKGHSHVYWYRQLPEEGLKFMVYLQKENIIDESGMPKERFSAEFPKEGPSILRIQQVVRGDSAAYFCASSPFDRTVSSGANVLTFGAGSRLTVL.

The CDR3 nucleotides are TGTGCCTGGAAGGACGGACTAGAGGTAGCAGATACGCAGTATTTT. It is translated as CAWKDGLEVADTQYF. The rearrangement uses TRBV30 and TRBJ2-3; TRBD2 agrees at 7 bases. This CDR3 region has 15 residues. CDR1 is GTSNPN, CDR2 SVGIG, per germline (reference sequence). With 4 bases clipped from V and 4 bases from J, the junction kept 11 bases outside the gene matches.